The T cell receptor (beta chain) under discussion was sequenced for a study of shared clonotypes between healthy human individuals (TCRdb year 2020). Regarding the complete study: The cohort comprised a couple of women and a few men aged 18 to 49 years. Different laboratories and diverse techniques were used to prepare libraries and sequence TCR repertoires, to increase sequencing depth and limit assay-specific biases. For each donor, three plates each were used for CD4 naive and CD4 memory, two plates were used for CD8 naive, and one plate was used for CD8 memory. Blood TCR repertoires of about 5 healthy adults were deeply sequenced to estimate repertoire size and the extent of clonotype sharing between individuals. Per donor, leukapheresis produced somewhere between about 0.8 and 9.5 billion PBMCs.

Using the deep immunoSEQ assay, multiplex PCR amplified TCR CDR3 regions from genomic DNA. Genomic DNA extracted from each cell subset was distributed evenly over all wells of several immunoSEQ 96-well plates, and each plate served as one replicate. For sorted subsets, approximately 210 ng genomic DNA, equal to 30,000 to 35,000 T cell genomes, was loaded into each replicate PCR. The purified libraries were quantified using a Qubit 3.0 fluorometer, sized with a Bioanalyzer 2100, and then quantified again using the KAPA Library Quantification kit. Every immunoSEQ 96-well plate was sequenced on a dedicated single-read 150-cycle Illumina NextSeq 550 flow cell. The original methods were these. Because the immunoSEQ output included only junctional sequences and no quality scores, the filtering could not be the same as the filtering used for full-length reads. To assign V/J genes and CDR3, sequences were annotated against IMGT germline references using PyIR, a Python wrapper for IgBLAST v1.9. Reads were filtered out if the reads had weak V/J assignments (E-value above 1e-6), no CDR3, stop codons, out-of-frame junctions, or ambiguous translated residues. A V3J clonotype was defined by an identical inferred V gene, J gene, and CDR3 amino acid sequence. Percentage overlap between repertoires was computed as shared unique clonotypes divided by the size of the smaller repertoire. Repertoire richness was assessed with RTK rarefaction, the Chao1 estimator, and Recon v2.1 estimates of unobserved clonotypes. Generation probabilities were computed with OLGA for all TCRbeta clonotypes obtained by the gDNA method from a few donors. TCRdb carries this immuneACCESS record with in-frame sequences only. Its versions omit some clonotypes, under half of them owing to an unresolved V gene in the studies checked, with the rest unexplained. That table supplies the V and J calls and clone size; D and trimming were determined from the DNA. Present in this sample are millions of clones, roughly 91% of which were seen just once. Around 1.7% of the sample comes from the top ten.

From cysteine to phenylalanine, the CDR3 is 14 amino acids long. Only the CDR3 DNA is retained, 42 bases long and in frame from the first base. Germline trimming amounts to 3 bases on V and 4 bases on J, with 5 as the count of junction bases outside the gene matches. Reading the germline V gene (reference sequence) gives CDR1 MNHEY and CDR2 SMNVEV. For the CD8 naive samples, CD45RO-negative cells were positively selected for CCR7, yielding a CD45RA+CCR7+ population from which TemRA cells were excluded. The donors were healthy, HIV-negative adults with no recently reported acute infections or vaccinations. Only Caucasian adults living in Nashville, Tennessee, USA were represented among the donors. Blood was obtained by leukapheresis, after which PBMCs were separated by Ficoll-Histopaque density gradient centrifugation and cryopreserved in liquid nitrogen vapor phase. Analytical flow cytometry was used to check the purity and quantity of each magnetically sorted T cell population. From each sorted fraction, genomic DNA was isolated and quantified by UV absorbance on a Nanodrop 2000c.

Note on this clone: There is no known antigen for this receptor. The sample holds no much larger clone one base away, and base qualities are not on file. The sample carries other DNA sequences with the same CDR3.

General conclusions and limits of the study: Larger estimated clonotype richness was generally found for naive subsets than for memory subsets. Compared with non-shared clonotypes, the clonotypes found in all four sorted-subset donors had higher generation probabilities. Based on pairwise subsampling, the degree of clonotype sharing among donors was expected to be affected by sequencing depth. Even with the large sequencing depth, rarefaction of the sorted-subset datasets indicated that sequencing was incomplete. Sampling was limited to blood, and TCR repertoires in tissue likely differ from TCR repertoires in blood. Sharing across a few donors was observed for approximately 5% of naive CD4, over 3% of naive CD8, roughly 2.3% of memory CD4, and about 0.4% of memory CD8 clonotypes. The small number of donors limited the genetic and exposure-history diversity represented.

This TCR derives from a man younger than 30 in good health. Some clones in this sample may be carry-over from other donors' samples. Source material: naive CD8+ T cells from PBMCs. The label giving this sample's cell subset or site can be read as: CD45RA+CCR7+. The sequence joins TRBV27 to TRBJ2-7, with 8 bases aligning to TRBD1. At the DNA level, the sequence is TGTGCCAGCAGTTTGAGGACAGGGCGGTACGAGCAGTACTTC. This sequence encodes CASSLRTGRYEQYF.